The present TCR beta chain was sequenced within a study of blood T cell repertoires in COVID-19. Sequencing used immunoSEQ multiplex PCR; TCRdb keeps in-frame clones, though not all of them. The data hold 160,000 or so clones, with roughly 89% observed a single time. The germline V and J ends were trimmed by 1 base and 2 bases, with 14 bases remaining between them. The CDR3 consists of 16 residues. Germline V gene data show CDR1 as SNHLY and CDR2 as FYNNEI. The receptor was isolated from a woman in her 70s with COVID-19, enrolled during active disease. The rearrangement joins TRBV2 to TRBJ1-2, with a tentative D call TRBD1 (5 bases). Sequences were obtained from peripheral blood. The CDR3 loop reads CASSEGYAGNNYGYTF. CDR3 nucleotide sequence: TGTGCCAGCAGTGAAGGGTACGCAGGGAACAACTATGGCTACACCTTC.